One T cell receptor beta chain is described in this entry. Its antigen is not identified. This sample stems from a study of Tregs in tolerant kidney transplant recipients. Study-wide points: Biological reproducibility was not directly addressed, but technical replication error appeared minimal. The small number of patients limits these findings pending further validation.

Data came from immunoSEQ multiplex PCR; TCRdb stores just in-frame clones and leaves some out. The sample consists of tens of thousands of clones, around 93% of them appearing once. The CDR3 extends over 17 amino acids. The ends were cut back, 0 bases at V and 4 bases at J, with 17 bases in the middle. Germline CDR1 is SGHTA and CDR2 is FQGTGA. The sample in question was Tregs from blood, obtained before the transplant. The sequence came from a human donor who received a combined kidney and bone marrow transplant. V usage is TRBV7-3 and J usage is TRBJ2-3; weak D call: TRBD1 (6 bases). The CDR3 region has the DNA TGTGCCAGCAGCTTAACGGGGGCTAGGGTCATATCAGATACGCAGTATTTT. It codes for CASSLTGARVISDTQYF.